The following is a T cell receptor (beta chain) sequence with its context. Its antigen is not known. This record belongs to a study of shared clonotypes between healthy human individuals. Findings and caveats of the study: Against clonotypes common to all four donors, non-shared ones had lower generation probabilities.

V lost 0 bases, J lost 5 bases, and 10 bases stayed unmatched. The CDR3 is 16 amino acids. Germline V gene lookup returns CDR1 LGHNA and CDR2 YNFKEQ. The naive CD8 fraction comprised CD45RO-negative cells positively selected for CCR7 and excluded terminally differentiated effector memory CD45RA+ cells. The assay was immunoSEQ multiplex PCR, and TCRdb's table has in-frame clones only and misses some. The sample lists approximately 740,000 clones, over 90% seen once, with around 24% in the top ten. Sequencing input: naive CD8+ T cells sorted from blood. The TCR was taken from a young man in good health. V gene TRBV4-2 combines with J gene TRBJ2-7, with 7 bases matching TRBD2. CDR3 sequence reads: CASSQETMAGANEQYF. Here the CDR3 DNA reads TGTGCCAGCAGCCAAGAGACTATGGCGGGAGCGAACGAGCAGTACTTC.